These 21 T cell receptor beta chains were all obtained from the same sample, sequenced in a study of identifying expanded T cells in peripheral blood. The table came from immunoSEQ multiplex PCR; TCRdb's copy has only in-frame clones and leaves some out. This sample carries approximately 83,000 clones, 85% of them seen once, and the ten largest clones take around 4.5%. The sequencing input was blood. The origin of the receptors is a person aged 18 to 75 in good health.

The V call is TRBV28, the J call TRBJ2-7; 14 positions agree with TRBD2. CDR3 length: 16 residues. V shed 3 bases and J 2 bases; nucleotides not matched to a gene: 3. Germline CDR1 reads MDHEN; CDR2 reads SYDVKM. The CDR3 bases are TGTGCCAGCAGTTTGACTAGCGGGGGGGTTCCCTACGAGCAGTACTTC. Residues: CASSLTSGGVPYEQYF. Drawing the rest from reference TRBV28 and TRBJ2-7, the complete variable domain is DVKVTQSSRYLVKRTGEKVFLECVQDMDHENMFWYRQDPGLGLRLIYFSYDVKMKEKGDIPEGYSVSREKKERFSLILESASTNQTSMYLCASSLTSGGVPYEQYFGPGTRLTVT.

This chain links TRBV15 with TRBJ2-7; D is ambiguous. Trimming removed 0 bases from V and 2 bases from J, with 5 bases in between. The CDR3 runs 13 residues. The germline CDR1 and CDR2 sequences are LNHNV and YYDKDF (reference sequence). The CDR3 loop is CATSRDQAYEQYF. As DNA, the CDR3 is TGTGCCACCAGCAGAGATCAAGCCTACGAGCAGTACTTC.

The CDR3 DNA follows: TGTGCCAGCAGCTTCCCTGGGAATGAGCAGTTCTTC. Its translation is CASSFPGNEQFF. This chain connects TRBV7-2 to TRBJ2-1; D uncertain. Germline V lookup: CDR1 SGHTA, CDR2 FQGNSA. The CDR3 has 12 amino acids. Trimming shortened V by 3 bases and J by 7 bases, and 7 bases separated the two germline ends.

In this sample, this clone turned up once. The chain carries TRBV5-6 and TRBJ1-4, with D maybe TRBD1 (5 bases). The CDR3 is made up of 14 amino acids. V lost 2 bases to trimming and J lost 10 bases, with 15 bases between them. Germline CDR1 reads SGHDT; CDR2 reads YYEEEE. The CDR3 reads CASSFSGLRGKLFF. CDR3 coding DNA: TGTGCCAGCAGCTTTTCAGGGTTGCGTGGAAAACTGTTTTTT.

The chain uses TRBV19 and TRBJ1-4; a possible D gene is TRBD1 (5 bases). V was cut by 7 bases and J by 5 bases, with 17 bases left in between. Germline lookup yields CDR1 LNHDA and CDR2 SQIVND (reference sequence). The CDR3 loop spans 15 amino acids. The CDR3 nucleotides read TGTGCCAGTAAGTTATCCGGGACTGGGAATGAAAAACTGTTTTTT. Translation gives CASKLSGTGNEKLFF.

The chain joins TRBV2 to TRBJ2-7, with TRBD1 matching 7 bases. The CDR3 totals 14 residues. Unmatched junction bases numbered 8, after V lost 8 bases and J lost 1 base. Germline CDR1 is SNHLY and CDR2 is FYNNEI. The CDR3 DNA follows: TGTGCCAGCCGAAAAGGACAGGCGTCCTACGAGCAGTACTTC. Translated: CASRKGQASYEQYF.

The V gene is TRBV28, the J gene TRBJ2-5, with D perhaps matching TRBD2 (5 bases). The CDR3 totals 13 residues. The V gene lost 7 bases and the J gene lost 4 bases, with 13 bases spanning the gap. Germline V gene data show CDR1 as MDHEN and CDR2 as SYDVKM. The CDR3 coding sequence is TGTGCCAGCACTTCTGGCGGGTCAGAGACCCAGTACTTC. As protein: CASTSGGSETQYF.

The chain joins TRBV15 to TRBJ1-1; a weak D match, TRBD1 (5 bases). This CDR3 is built from 16 residues. CDR1 and CDR2 from the germline V gene are LNHNV and YYDKDF (reference sequence). V was pared by 0 bases and J by 3 bases, with 14 bases between. CDR3 in amino acids: CATSRDPGRADTEAFF. The CDR3 DNA reads as TGTGCCACCAGCAGAGATCCGGGCAGGGCTGACACTGAAGCTTTCTTT.

V and J are TRBV19 and TRBJ1-1; perhaps TRBD1 as D (6 bases). CDR1 LNHDA and CDR2 SQIVND come from the germline V gene (reference sequence). V was trimmed by 10 bases and J by 5 bases, leaving 29 bases between them. The CDR3 length is 17 residues. CDR3 sequence: CAISSLEGVQGRTEAFF. The CDR3 bases are TGTGCCATTAGCAGCCTCGAGGGGGTGCAGGGGAGAACTGAAGCTTTCTTT.

The genes are TRBV11-3 and TRBJ2-1, with D hard to call. The V end lost 3 bases, the J end lost 3 bases, and 3 bases lay between the germline ends. Germline CDR1 is SGHNT and CDR2 is YENEEA. This CDR3 is built from 12 residues. In DNA, the CDR3 is TGTGCCAGCAGCTTCGGCTACAATGAGCAGTTCTTC. Translating it yields CASSFGYNEQFF. Filled out from reference TRBV11-3 and TRBJ2-1, the complete variable domain reads EAGVVQSPRYKIIEKKQPVAFWCNPISGHNTLYWYLQNLGQGPELLIRYENEEAVDDSQLPKDRFSAERLKGVDSTLKIQPAELGDSAVYLCASSFGYNEQFFGPGTRLTVL.

The gene calls are TRBV6-6 and TRBJ2-2, with 10 bases fitting TRBD1. In germline, CDR1 is MNHNY, CDR2 SVGAGI (reference sequence). V lost 6 bases, J lost 4 bases, and 2 bases stayed unmatched. There are 14 residues in the CDR3. In nucleotides, the CDR3 is TGTGCCAGCAGAGGGACAGGGGTCACCGGGGAGCTGTTTTTT. This codes for CASRGTGVTGELFF.

V and J are TRBV27 and TRBJ2-7, with D possibly being TRBD1 (5 bases). The CDR3 consists of 14 residues. CDR1 is MNHEY, CDR2 SMNVEV, per germline (reference sequence). With 6 bases removed from V and 3 bases from J, the gap between germline ends came to 15 bases. The CDR3 here is CASSRAGSIYEQYF. CDR3 DNA sequence: TGTGCCAGCAGCCGCGCAGGGTCTATCTACGAGCAGTACTTC.

CDR3 DNA: TGTGCCAGCAGCCAGCGGGGAAATCCCTTCTACGAGCAGTACTTC. Residues: CASSQRGNPFYEQYF. This rearrangement joins TRBV13 to TRBJ2-7; 7 bases are a match to TRBD2. The CDR3 totals 15 residues. The V gene's germline CDR1 is PRHDT and CDR2 FYEKMQ (reference sequence). J was trimmed by 3 bases and V by 5 bases; bases with no gene match: 10.

The V and J genes are TRBV13 and TRBJ2-1; 8 nucleotides match TRBD1. The length of the CDR3 is 14 residues. Germline lookup yields CDR1 PRHDT and CDR2 FYEKMQ (reference sequence). The ends lost 5 bases at V and 8 bases at J; junction bases unmatched: 8. CDR3 protein: CASSLQGGYDEQFF. The CDR3 DNA is TGTGCCAGCAGCCTACAGGGGGGTTACGATGAGCAGTTCTTC.

V is TRBV15 and J is TRBJ1-1; D remains unclear. Germline V lookup: CDR1 LNHNV, CDR2 YYDKDF (reference sequence). V lost 4 bases to trimming and J lost 0 bases, with 15 bases between them. The length of the CDR3 is 16 residues. The CDR3 nucleotides read TGTGCCACCAGCATCGGAGGCAGCCGCATGAACACTGAAGCTTTCTTT. Residues: CATSIGGSRMNTEAFF.

The table lists this clone with a count of one. The V and J genes are TRBV5-1 and TRBJ2-7, with 9 bases that match TRBD1. There are 17 residues in the CDR3. Unmatched junction bases numbered 11, after V lost 4 bases and J lost 0 bases. Germline loops: CDR1 SGHRS, CDR2 YFSETQ. The DNA for the CDR3 is TGCGCCAGCAGCGTAGAGGGGCGGACAGGGGTCTCCTACGAGCAGTACTTC. This codes for CASSVEGRTGVSYEQYF.

This clone was counted once. The chain employs TRBV7-2 and TRBJ2-2, with D maybe TRBD1 (6 bases). CDR1 SGHTA and CDR2 FQGNSA come from the germline V gene. CDR3 length: 16 residues. V dropped 6 bases and J dropped 1 base, with 15 bases sitting between them. CDR3 DNA sequence: TGTGCCAGCAGTCTTATCGACAGGCGGAACACCGGGGAGCTGTTTTTT. Amino acids: CASSLIDRRNTGELFF.

This sequence joins TRBV18 and TRBJ1-2, with 8 bases identical to TRBD1. CDR3 length: 16 amino acids. The ends lost 3 bases at V and 4 bases at J; junction bases unmatched: 10. The germline gives CDR1 KGHSH, CDR2 LQKENI. The CDR3: CASSPSRQGFVYGYTF. The DNA of the CDR3 is TGTGCCAGCTCACCCTCTCGACAGGGGTTTGTCTATGGCTACACCTTC.

This chain connects TRBV6-6 to TRBJ1-6, with D perhaps TRBD1 (5 bases). The CDR3 covers 13 residues. Germline V CDR1 and CDR2: MNHNY, SVGAGI (reference sequence). Trimming stripped 6 bases from V and 6 bases from J, with 9 bases between. CDR3 nucleotide sequence: TGTGCCAGCAGACAGGACGCTAATTCACCCCTCCACTTT. It specifies CASRQDANSPLHF.

This sequence joins TRBV6-5 and TRBJ1-6; D is perhaps TRBD1 (5 bases). Trimming took off 2 bases at V and 6 bases at J, with 14 bases between the two ends. The CDR3 has 16 residues. CDR1 MNHEY and CDR2 SVGAGI come from the germline V gene. This CDR3 is CASSYAVVGTNSPLHF. The CDR3, as DNA: TGTGCCAGCAGTTACGCGGTCGTAGGGACTAATTCACCCCTCCACTTT.

The genes are TRBV5-1 and TRBJ2-5; D remains ambiguous. V dropped 2 bases and J dropped 5 bases, with 16 bases sitting between them. The CDR3 contains 15 residues. Germline assignment: CDR1 SGHRS and CDR2 YFSETQ. As DNA, the CDR3 is TGCGCCAGCAGCTTCTTCCCAGGTGGTGAGGAGACCCAGTACTTC. Translated, it gives CASSFFPGGEETQYF.